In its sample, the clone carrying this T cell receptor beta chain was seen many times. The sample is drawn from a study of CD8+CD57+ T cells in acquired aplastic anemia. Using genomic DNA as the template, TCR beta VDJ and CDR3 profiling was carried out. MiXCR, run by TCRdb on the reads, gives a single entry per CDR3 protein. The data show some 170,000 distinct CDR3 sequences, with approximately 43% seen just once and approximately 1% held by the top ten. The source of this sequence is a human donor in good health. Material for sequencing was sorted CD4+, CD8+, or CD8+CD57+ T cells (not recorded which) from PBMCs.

Written as DNA, the CDR3 is TGCGCCAGCAGCTCTTCGGGAGATCAGCCCCAGCATTTT. It translates to CASSSSGDQPQHF. V usage is TRBV5-1 and J usage is TRBJ1-5; D is undetermined. CDR1 is SGHRS and CDR2 is YFSETQ in the germline V gene. This CDR3 has 13 amino acids. V was clipped by 3 bases and J by 5 bases, with 9 bases between them.